This T cell receptor (beta chain) was sequenced during a study of blood T cells in healthy people across ages. For the second PCR, which ran for about 6 to 12 cycles, a sample-barcoded 5' primer and a J-beta primer mix were used. TCRdb passed the 5' RACE reads through MiXCR, listing each CDR3 protein once. The sample records about 1.7 million distinct CDR3 sequences, under 30% being singletons. Donor samples were obtained from healthy Caucasian individuals from Russia, aged roughly 6 to 95. Trimming at V came to 6 bases and at J to 0 bases, leaving 7 bases not matched to a gene. The CDR3 is 16 amino acids. Per the germline V gene, CDR1 is MNHEY and CDR2 is SVGAGI.

This receptor was identified in a woman between 25 and 40 years old in good health. Material for sequencing was blood. This chain links TRBV6-5 with TRBJ2-3; 9 nucleotides align to TRBD1. The CDR3 loop is CASRPGQGRSTDTQYF. The CDR3 nucleotides read TGTGCCAGCAGGCCGGGACAGGGAAGGAGCACAGATACGCAGTATTTT.